The T cell receptor (beta chain) under discussion was sequenced for a study of T cell changes during pregnancy in multiple sclerosis. CDR1 and CDR2 (germline): SNHLY, FYNNEI. The V and J ends lost 1 base and 4 bases, in that order; junction bases with no gene match: 5. The CDR3 sequence is 15 residues long. Method: immunoSEQ multiplex PCR; TCRdb's copy keeps in-frame clones and lacks some. This table holds 79,000 or so clones, 90% to 95% found once. The chain links TRBV2 to TRBJ2-7, with 9 positions matching TRBD2. The source was CD4+ T cells from peripheral blood mononuclear cells, collected before pregnancy. This clonotype originated in a female donor with multiple sclerosis, enrolled in a pregnancy study. The CDR3 sequence is CASSEGGLALYEQYF. As DNA, the CDR3 is TGTGCCAGCAGTGAAGGGGGACTAGCATTGTACGAGCAGTACTTC.